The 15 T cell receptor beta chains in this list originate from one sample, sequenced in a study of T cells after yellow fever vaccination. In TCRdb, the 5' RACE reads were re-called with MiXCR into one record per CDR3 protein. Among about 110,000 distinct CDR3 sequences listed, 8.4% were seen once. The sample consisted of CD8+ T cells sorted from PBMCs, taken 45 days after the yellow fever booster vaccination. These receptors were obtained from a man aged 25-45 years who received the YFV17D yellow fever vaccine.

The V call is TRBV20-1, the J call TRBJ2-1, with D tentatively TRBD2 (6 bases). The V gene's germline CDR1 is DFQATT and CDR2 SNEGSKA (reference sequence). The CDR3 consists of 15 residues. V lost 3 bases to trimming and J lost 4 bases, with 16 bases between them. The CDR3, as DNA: TGCAGTGCTAGGGCCAGGGACTCCGTGTACAATGAGCAGTTCTTC. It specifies CSARARDSVYNEQFF.

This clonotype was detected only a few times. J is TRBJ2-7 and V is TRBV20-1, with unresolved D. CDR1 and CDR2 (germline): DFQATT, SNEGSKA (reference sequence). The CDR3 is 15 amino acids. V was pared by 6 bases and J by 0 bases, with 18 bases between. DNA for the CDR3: TGCAGTGCGGCGAGGAATGCGATGAGCTCCTACGAGCAGTACTTC. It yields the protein CSAARNAMSSYEQYF.

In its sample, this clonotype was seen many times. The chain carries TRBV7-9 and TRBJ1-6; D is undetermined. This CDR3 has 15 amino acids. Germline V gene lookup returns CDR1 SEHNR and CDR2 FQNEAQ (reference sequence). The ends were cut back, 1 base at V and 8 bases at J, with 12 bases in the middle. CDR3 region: CASSLGTRMDSPLHF. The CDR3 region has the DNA TGTGCCAGCAGCTTAGGGACCCGGATGGATTCACCCCTCCACTTT.

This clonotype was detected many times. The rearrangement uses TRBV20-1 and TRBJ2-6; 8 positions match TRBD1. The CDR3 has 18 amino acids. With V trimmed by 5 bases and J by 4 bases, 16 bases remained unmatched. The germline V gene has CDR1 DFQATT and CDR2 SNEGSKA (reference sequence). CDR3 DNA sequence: TGCAGTGCTGACCCCGGCTTCTCAGGGGGCGAAGGGGCCAACGTCCTGACTTTC. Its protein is CSADPGFSGGEGANVLTF.

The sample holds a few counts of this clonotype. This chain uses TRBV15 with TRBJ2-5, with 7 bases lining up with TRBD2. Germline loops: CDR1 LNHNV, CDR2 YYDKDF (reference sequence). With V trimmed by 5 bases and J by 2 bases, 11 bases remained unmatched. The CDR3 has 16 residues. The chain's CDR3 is CATSGLSSGLQETQYF. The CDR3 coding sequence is TGTGCCACCAGCGGACTGAGTAGCGGGTTACAAGAGACCCAGTACTTC.

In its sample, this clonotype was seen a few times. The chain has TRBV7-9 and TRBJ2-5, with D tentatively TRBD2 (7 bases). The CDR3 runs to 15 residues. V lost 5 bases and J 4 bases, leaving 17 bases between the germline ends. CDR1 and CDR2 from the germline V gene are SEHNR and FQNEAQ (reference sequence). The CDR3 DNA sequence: TGTGCCAGCAGCCCCCCCTGGGGGGGGCGAGAGACCCAGTACTTC. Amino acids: CASSPPWGGRETQYF.

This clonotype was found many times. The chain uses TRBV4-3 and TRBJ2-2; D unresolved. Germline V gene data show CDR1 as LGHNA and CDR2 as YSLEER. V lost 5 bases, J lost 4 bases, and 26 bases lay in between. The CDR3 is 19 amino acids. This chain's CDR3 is CASSYIGSPLEFGTGELFF. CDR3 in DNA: TGCGCCAGCAGCTACATCGGTTCCCCTTTAGAGTTTGGCACCGGGGAGCTGTTTTTT.

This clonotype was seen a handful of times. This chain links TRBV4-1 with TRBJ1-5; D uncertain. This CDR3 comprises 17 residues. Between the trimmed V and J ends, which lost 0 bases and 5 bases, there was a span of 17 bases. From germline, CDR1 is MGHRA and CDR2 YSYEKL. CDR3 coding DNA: TGCGCCAGCAGCCAAGAGATGAGGGTCACACCTGATCAGCCCCAGCATTTT. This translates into CASSQEMRVTPDQPQHF.

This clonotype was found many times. For the CDR3, the DNA is TGTGCCAGCAGCTTAGCCGCAGGAGTCTCCTACAATGAGCAGTTCTTC. Translating it yields CASSLAAGVSYNEQFF. The chain uses TRBV7-9 and TRBJ2-1; D is unresolved. Germline CDR1 is SEHNR and CDR2 is FQNEAQ (reference sequence). V was clipped by 0 bases and J by 0 bases, with 9 bases between them. The CDR3 loop spans 16 amino acids.

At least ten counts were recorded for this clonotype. CDR3 protein: CASSHGGRLHEQYF. The CDR3 nucleotides read TGTGCCAGCAGTCACGGGGGGAGACTTCACGAGCAGTACTTC. V is TRBV6-2 or TRBV6-3 and J is TRBJ2-7; 7 positions match TRBD2. The CDR3 is 14 amino acids. The germline V gene has CDR1 MNHEY and CDR2 SVGEGT. The V and J ends lost 5 bases and 5 bases, in that order; junction bases with no gene match: 9.

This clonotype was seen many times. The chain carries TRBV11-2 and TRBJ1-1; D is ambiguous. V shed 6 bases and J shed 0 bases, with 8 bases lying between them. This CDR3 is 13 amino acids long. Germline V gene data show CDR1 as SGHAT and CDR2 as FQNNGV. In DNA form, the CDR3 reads TGTGCCAGCAGTTCTCCCATGAACACTGAAGCTTTCTTT. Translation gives CASSSPMNTEAFF.

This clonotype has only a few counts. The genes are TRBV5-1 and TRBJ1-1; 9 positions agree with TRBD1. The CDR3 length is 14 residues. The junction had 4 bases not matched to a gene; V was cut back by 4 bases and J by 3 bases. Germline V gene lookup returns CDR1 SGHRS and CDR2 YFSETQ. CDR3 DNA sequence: TGCGCCAGCAGCCCGGGACAGGGCGACACTGAAGCTTTCTTT. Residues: CASSPGQGDTEAFF.

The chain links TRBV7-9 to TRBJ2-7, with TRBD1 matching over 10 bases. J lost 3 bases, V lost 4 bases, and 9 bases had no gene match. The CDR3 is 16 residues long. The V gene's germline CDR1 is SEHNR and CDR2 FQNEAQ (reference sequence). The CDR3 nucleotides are TGTGCCAGCAGCTGGACAGGGGGTCTTGGGAACTACGAGCAGTACTTC. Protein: CASSWTGGLGNYEQYF.

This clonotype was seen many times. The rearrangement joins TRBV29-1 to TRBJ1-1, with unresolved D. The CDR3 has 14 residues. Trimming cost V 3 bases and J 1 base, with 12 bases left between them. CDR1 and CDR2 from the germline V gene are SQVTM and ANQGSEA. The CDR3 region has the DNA TGCAGCGTTGATTTTGGGTCCCCGAACACTGAAGCTTTCTTT. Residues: CSVDFGSPNTEAFF.

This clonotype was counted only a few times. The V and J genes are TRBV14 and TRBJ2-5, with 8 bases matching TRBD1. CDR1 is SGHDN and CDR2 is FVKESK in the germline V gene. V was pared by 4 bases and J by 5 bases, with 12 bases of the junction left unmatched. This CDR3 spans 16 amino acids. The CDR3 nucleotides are TGTGCCAGCAGCCCTCTCGGACAGGGTAGGCGTGAGACCCAGTACTTC. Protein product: CASSPLGQGRRETQYF. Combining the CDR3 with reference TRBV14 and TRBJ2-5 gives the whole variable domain EAGVTQFPSHSVIEKGQTVTLRCDPISGHDNLYWYRRVMGKEIKFLLHFVKESKQDESGMPNNRFLAERTGGTYSTLKVQPAELEDSGVYFCASSPLGQGRRETQYFGPGTRLLVL.